This T cell receptor beta chain originates from a study of blood T cell repertoires in COVID-19. V was clipped by 6 bases and J by 6 bases, with 10 bases between them. The CDR3 spans 12 residues. Participants had their cohort set by participant-reported clinical history. Cohort 3 donors counted as recovered after two negative PCRs, clearance, or resolved symptoms. The data were produced by immunoSEQ multiplex PCR, yet TCRdb's version contains in-frame clones alone and is incomplete. Among about 480,000 clones listed, approximately 87% were seen once. The receptor was isolated from a woman in her thirties or forties who had recovered from COVID-19. The rearrangement uses TRBV12-3 or TRBV12-4 and TRBJ2-3; a weak D match, TRBD1 (6 bases). Sequencing used PBMCs or T cells enriched from blood (not recorded which). CDR3 residues: CASSSGADTQYF. The DNA of the CDR3 is TGTGCCAGCAGCTCAGGGGCCGATACGCAGTATTTT.